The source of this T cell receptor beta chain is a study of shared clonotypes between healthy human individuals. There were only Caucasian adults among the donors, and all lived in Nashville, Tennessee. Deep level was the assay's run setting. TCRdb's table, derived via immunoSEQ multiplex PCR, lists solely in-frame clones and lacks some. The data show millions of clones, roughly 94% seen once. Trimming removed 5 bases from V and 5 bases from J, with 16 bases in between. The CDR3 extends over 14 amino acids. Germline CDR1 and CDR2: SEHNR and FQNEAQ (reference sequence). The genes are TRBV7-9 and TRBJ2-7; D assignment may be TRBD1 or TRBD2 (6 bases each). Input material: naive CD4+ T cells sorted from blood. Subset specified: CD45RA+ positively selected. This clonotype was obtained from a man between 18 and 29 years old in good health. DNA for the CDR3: TGTGCCAGCAGCCCCTGGGGGCGGGATAACGAGCAGTACTTC. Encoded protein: CASSPWGRDNEQYF.